A selection of T cell receptor beta chains follows, all from one sample in a study of T cells after yellow fever vaccination. TCRdb used MiXCR to reprocess the 5' RACE reads, holding one entry per CDR3 protein. Here the sample spans about 630,000 distinct CDR3 sequences, roughly an eighth being singletons. Sequenced material: PBMCs, taken on the day of the yellow fever booster vaccination. These receptors all stem from a man aged 25 to 40 who received the YFV17D yellow fever vaccine. CDR3s include the opening cysteine and the closing phenylalanine or tryptophan. The order of the fields is CDR3 DNA, CDR3 protein, V gene, CDR3 length, clone size, D gene, J gene. A D gene is named only where the DNA matches it firmly. Only some rows state a clone size, as once, few, many or a class for expanded clones.

CDR3nt: TGTGCCAGTAGTGGGGGGTATGAAGCTTTCTTT
CDR3aa: CASSGGYEAFF
v_gene: TRBV19
len: 11
abundance: .
d_gene: .
j_gene: TRBJ1-1

CDR3nt: TGTGCCAGCAGTTTACGACCTCTCTCCGGCTATGAGCAGTACTTC
CDR3aa: CASSLRPLSGYEQYF
v_gene: TRBV27
len: 15
abundance: .
d_gene: .
j_gene: TRBJ2-7

CDR3nt: TGCAGTGCTAGATCGGGGACAGCTGAAGCTTTCTTT
CDR3aa: CSARSGTAEAFF
v_gene: TRBV20-1
len: 12
abundance: .
d_gene: TRBD1
j_gene: TRBJ1-1

CDR3nt: TGTGCCAGCAGCTTCGGGACAGGACCGTCCGAGCAGTACTTC
CDR3aa: CASSFGTGPSEQYF
v_gene: TRBV7-6
len: 14
abundance: .
d_gene: TRBD1
j_gene: TRBJ2-7

CDR3nt: TGCAGCGTTGATCGGTTAACTGAAGCTTTCTTT
CDR3aa: CSVDRLTEAFF
v_gene: TRBV29-1
len: 11
abundance: few
d_gene: .
j_gene: TRBJ1-1

CDR3nt: TGCAGCGTGTCTAGCCCAGGGGAGCTGTTTTTT
CDR3aa: CSVSSPGELFF
v_gene: TRBV29-1
len: 11
abundance: .
d_gene: .
j_gene: TRBJ2-2

CDR3nt: TGTGCCAGCAGCCAACTTCCGGGTACCTTCTACGAGCAGTACTTC
CDR3aa: CASSQLPGTFYEQYF
v_gene: TRBV28
len: 15
abundance: .
d_gene: .
j_gene: TRBJ2-7

CDR3nt: TGTGCCAGCCGAGCCCAGGGTGGGCGCGGGGAGCTGTTTTTT
CDR3aa: CASRAQGGRGELFF
v_gene: TRBV2
len: 14
abundance: few
d_gene: .
j_gene: TRBJ2-2

CDR3nt: TGTGCCAGCAGTTACTCGACGTATTGGAGTACTTATGGCTACACCTTC
CDR3aa: CASSYSTYWSTYGYTF
v_gene: TRBV6-2/TRBV6-3
len: 16
abundance: few
d_gene: .
j_gene: TRBJ1-2

CDR3nt: TGCAGTGCTAGAATACCGGGACTTTACAATGAGCAGTTCTTC
CDR3aa: CSARIPGLYNEQFF
v_gene: TRBV20-1
len: 14
abundance: .
d_gene: .
j_gene: TRBJ2-1

CDR3nt: TGTGCCAGCCGGTGGGACAGGGAAGCTTCCGAGCAGTACTTC
CDR3aa: CASRWDREASEQYF
v_gene: TRBV6-1
len: 14
abundance: .
d_gene: TRBD1
j_gene: TRBJ2-7

CDR3nt: TGTGCCAGCAGCCTCCAGACTAGGGACTACGAGCAGTACTTC
CDR3aa: CASSLQTRDYEQYF
v_gene: TRBV7-2
len: 14
abundance: .
d_gene: .
j_gene: TRBJ2-7

CDR3nt: TGTGCCAGCAGCCTCCCTGAGAGTGAAGCTTTCTTT
CDR3aa: CASSLPESEAFF
v_gene: TRBV6-5
len: 12
abundance: few
d_gene: .
j_gene: TRBJ1-1

CDR3nt: TGTGCCATCAGTGCCCCCGAAGGTATAGGGGGCTACACCTTC
CDR3aa: CAISAPEGIGGYTF
v_gene: TRBV10-3
len: 14
abundance: .
d_gene: .
j_gene: TRBJ1-2

CDR3nt: TGTGCCAGCAGTTACAGCAGGGAGCTGTTCTTC
CDR3aa: CASSYSRELFF
v_gene: TRBV6-5
len: 11
abundance: many
d_gene: .
j_gene: TRBJ2-1

CDR3nt: TGTGCCTGGAGTGGTCTTCGCGGCGACACAGATACGCAGTATTTT
CDR3aa: CAWSGLRGDTDTQYF
v_gene: TRBV30
len: 15
abundance: .
d_gene: .
j_gene: TRBJ2-3

CDR3nt: TGTGCCAGCAGCAAGATTCGGGGGACAAAAGGGGTCTATGGCTACACCTTC
CDR3aa: CASSKIRGTKGVYGYTF
v_gene: TRBV6-1
len: 17
abundance: few
d_gene: .
j_gene: TRBJ1-2

CDR3nt: TGTGCCAGCAGCGCCCAAACAGAGGGTACTACGAGGCAGTACTTC
CDR3aa: CASSAQTEGTTRQYF
v_gene: TRBV9
len: 15
abundance: few
d_gene: .
j_gene: TRBJ2-7

CDR3nt: TGCAGTGCTAGCGGGACTAGCGGGAGTTATGAGCAGTTCTTC
CDR3aa: CSASGTSGSYEQFF
v_gene: TRBV20-1
len: 14
abundance: few
d_gene: TRBD2
j_gene: TRBJ2-1

CDR3nt: TGCAGCGTAGGGGGCAGGCGGTCTCATCAGCCCCAGCATTTT
CDR3aa: CSVGGRRSHQPQHF
v_gene: TRBV20-1
len: 14
abundance: .
d_gene: TRBD1
j_gene: TRBJ1-5

CDR3nt: TGCGCCAGCAGCCAGGCGGACAGGGATGCCACTGAAGCTTTCTTT
CDR3aa: CASSQADRDATEAFF
v_gene: TRBV4-3
len: 15
abundance: .
d_gene: TRBD1
j_gene: TRBJ1-1

CDR3nt: TGTGCCACCAGCAGAGACAATGGGGCGGCAGATACGCAGTATTTT
CDR3aa: CATSRDNGAADTQYF
v_gene: TRBV15
len: 15
abundance: many
d_gene: .
j_gene: TRBJ2-3

CDR3nt: TGTGCCAGCAGTTTAGTCGCCTGGGGCCCGGGGACTACCTACGAGCAGTACTTC
CDR3aa: CASSLVAWGPGTTYEQYF
v_gene: TRBV27
len: 18
abundance: few
d_gene: TRBD2
j_gene: TRBJ2-7

CDR3nt: TGTGCCAGCAGTACCTCCCTAGCGGGGAACACCGGGGAGCTGTTTTTT
CDR3aa: CASSTSLAGNTGELFF
v_gene: TRBV6-1
len: 16
abundance: few
d_gene: TRBD2
j_gene: TRBJ2-2

CDR3nt: TGTGCCAGCTCACCAGTGTACCCACCTACCTCTGGAAACACCATATATTTT
CDR3aa: CASSPVYPPTSGNTIYF
v_gene: TRBV18
len: 17
abundance: .
d_gene: .
j_gene: TRBJ1-3

CDR3nt: TGTGCCAGCAGTCCCTCGCAAGCCGAGCAGTACTTC
CDR3aa: CASSPSQAEQYF
v_gene: TRBV12-3/TRBV12-4
len: 12
abundance: few
d_gene: .
j_gene: TRBJ2-7

CDR3nt: TGTGCCAGCAGCCCGATACTGACTAGCGGGAGTCGTAGCACAGATACGCAGTATTTT
CDR3aa: CASSPILTSGSRSTDTQYF
v_gene: TRBV14
len: 19
abundance: few
d_gene: TRBD2
j_gene: TRBJ2-3

CDR3nt: TGTGCCAGCAGTTCTGACCTCAGGGGGAGGGGGACCCAGTACTTC
CDR3aa: CASSSDLRGRGTQYF
v_gene: TRBV28
len: 15
abundance: few
d_gene: .
j_gene: TRBJ2-5

CDR3nt: TGTGCCAGCAGCTTGGTGTGGGCTAGCGGGAGTAAAGAGACCCAGTACTTC
CDR3aa: CASSLVWASGSKETQYF
v_gene: TRBV5-5
len: 17
abundance: once
d_gene: TRBD2
j_gene: TRBJ2-5

CDR3nt: TGTGCCAGCAGCCAACACACCGGGGAGCTGTTTTTT
CDR3aa: CASSQHTGELFF
v_gene: TRBV7-9
len: 12
abundance: few
d_gene: .
j_gene: TRBJ2-2

CDR3nt: TGTGCCAGCAGCGCAGACGCGAAGCAAGAGACCCAGTACTTC
CDR3aa: CASSADAKQETQYF
v_gene: TRBV9
len: 14
abundance: .
d_gene: .
j_gene: TRBJ2-5

CDR3nt: TGCAGTGCTAAGGCTAGCGGGACCCAGATTACGCAGTATTTT
CDR3aa: CSAKASGTQITQYF
v_gene: TRBV20-1
len: 14
abundance: few
d_gene: TRBD2
j_gene: TRBJ2-3